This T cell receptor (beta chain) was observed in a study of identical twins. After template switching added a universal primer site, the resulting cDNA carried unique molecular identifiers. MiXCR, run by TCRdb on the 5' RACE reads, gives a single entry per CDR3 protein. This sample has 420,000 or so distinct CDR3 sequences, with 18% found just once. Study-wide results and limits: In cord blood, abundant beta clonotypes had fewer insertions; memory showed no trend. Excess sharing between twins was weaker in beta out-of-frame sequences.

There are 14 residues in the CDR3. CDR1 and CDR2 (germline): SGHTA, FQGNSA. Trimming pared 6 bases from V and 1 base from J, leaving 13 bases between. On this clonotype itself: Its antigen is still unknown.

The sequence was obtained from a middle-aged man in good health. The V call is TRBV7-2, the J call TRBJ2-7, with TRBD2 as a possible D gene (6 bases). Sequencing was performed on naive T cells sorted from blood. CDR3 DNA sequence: TGTGCCAGCAGGGGAGGAGGGGTTTCCTACGAGCAGTACTTC. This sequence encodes CASRGGGVSYEQYF.